This TCR beta chain was recovered during a study of T cell responses to AZD1222 COVID-19 vaccine (dated by TCRdb to the early 2020s). At the level of the whole study: AZD1222 recipients whose second dose came at about 4 weeks and those whose second dose came at about 12 weeks were combined into one group, since spike-specific TCR depth and breadth did not differ between the two schedules. Trial participants were enrolled into age subgroups of 18-55, 56-69 and 70-plus years, which contained about 160, 30 and 59 TCR-sequenced participants, respectively. TCR sequencing was performed for roughly 250 trial participants, of whom about 200 were given two doses of AZD1222 and around 25 were given two doses of MenACWY control vaccine.

V is clipped by 3 bases and J by 8 bases, and the sequence between their germline boundaries is 13 bases long. As encoded in the germline V gene (reference sequence), CDR1 is LNHDA while CDR2 is SQIVND. Inclusive of the bounding cysteine and phenylalanine, the CDR3 is 13 residues long. The retained sequence is limited to the CDR3, 39 bases, with the frame set at the first base. The sample's time point, from its label and the paper: baseline before first vaccination. Vaccinee samples were obtained from the UK trials COV001 and COV002, which included a single-blind randomized controlled phase 2/3 trial of AZD1222 (ChAdOx1 nCoV-19) in healthy adults. For TCRbeta chain sequencing, PBMC samples from trial participants were taken at day 0 and at day 28 after the second dose. The CDR3 regions of human TCRbeta chains were analyzed by immunosequencing. Regarding the original processing steps: TCRs in the repertoires were compared against a reference library of SARS-CoV-2-specific TCRs that had been generated with the MIRA antigen-specificity platform. Breadth was defined as the fraction of unique TCRs that were SARS-CoV-2-associated. Depth was defined as the fraction of total T cells that were SARS-CoV-2-associated. Using the MIRA data, every spike-specific TCR was mapped to the spike region that the TCR reacted to and assigned to either a CD4 or a CD8 class. Log10-transformed breadth and depth values were compared by one-way ANOVA with Sidak's multiple comparisons tests. What TCRdb holds here is the immuneACCESS table cut down to in-frame rearrangements. Part of the clones is not present; checked against another copy, under half of the missing clones reflect an unresolved V gene, and the others are unexplained. The D gene and trimming were derived from the DNA, and the V and J assignments and clone size from that table. A total of 120,000 or so clones appear in this sample, roughly nine tenths of them only once. The ten biggest clones cover approximately 3% of the sample.

Notes on this clone: This clone's antigen is unknown. No qualities accompany the bases; no much larger clone lies one base away.

What the study reported, not specific to this receptor: Because no samples from the day 14 peak response were available, repertoires could be characterized only after the peak T cell response. CD4 TCRs associated with the vaccine covered the entire spike protein, and the dominant responses were in regions 160-218 and 743-854. The 56-69-year group was small, and its depth increase did not reach significance, likely because of low power. Participants were mostly white British, with more females than males. The authors suggested clonal diversity may have been underestimated. Nearly half of unique spike-specific TCRs reportedly recognized epitopes outside regions mutated in the B.1.351 and B.1.1.7 variants. A significant rise in spike-specific TCR breadth and depth was observed after two AZD1222 doses relative to day 0 and relative to MenACWY recipients. Conclusions about previously exposed vaccinees are limited because only five to seven AZD1222 recipients were SARS-CoV-2 seropositive at baseline.

Here the sequenced sample was peripheral blood, taken on day 0 of AZD1222 vaccination. The sequence was obtained from an adult in good health. The V and J segments used are TRBV19 and TRBJ1-2, with the identity of the D gene unclear. The nucleotide sequence reads TGTGCCAGTAGTATCGTAAACACGGAAGGCTACACCTTC. Its translation is CASSIVNTEGYTF.